The 23 T cell receptor beta chains below were found in one sample sequenced in a study of OX40 agonist ivuxolimab in advanced cancers. The receptor library was made with the immunoSEQ multiplex PCR assay. TCRdb stores this immuneACCESS table with in-frame sequences only. Part of the clones is absent; in the studies checked, under half of the shortfall reflects unresolved V genes, and no reason is known for the rest. Within this sample are tens of thousands of clones, with roughly 89% of them counted one time only. The top ten hold roughly 5.5% of the sample. The sequencing used CD4+ or CD8+ T cells sorted from blood, collected in a trial of the OX40 agonist ivuxolimab. The source of these receptors is an adult with an advanced solid tumor such as melanoma, head and neck, liver or kidney cancer.

This rearrangement joins TRBV19 to TRBJ2-1, with D uncertain. The CDR3 spans 15 residues. Trimming cost V 6 bases and J 2 bases, with 14 bases left between them. Germline lookup yields CDR1 LNHDA and CDR2 SQIVND (reference sequence). CDR3 protein: CASSLTKQAYNEQFF. The CDR3 DNA sequence: TGTGCCAGTAGCCTCACCAAGCAGGCCTACAATGAGCAGTTCTTC.

CDR3 loop: CASSPFVTGIEETQYF. The DNA of the CDR3 is TGTGCCAGCAGCCCGTTTGTGACAGGGATAGAGGAGACCCAGTACTTC. The chain carries TRBV9 and TRBJ2-5; 7 nucleotides align to TRBD1. The CDR3 totals 16 residues. V lost 4 bases, J lost 5 bases, and 14 bases stayed unmatched. Germline V lookup: CDR1 SGDLS, CDR2 YYNGEE.

This sequence joins TRBV6-5 and TRBJ1-2; TRBD1 matches 7 bases. The V gene end was trimmed by 5 bases and the J gene end by 7 bases; junction bases not matched to a gene: 10. The CDR3 runs to 14 residues. The germline V gene encodes CDR1 MNHEY and CDR2 SVGAGI. The CDR3 here is CASSLSGRGSGYTF. The CDR3 coding sequence is TGTGCCAGCAGTCTATCCGGCAGGGGGTCTGGCTACACCTTC.

This chain joins TRBV7-3 and TRBJ1-1; D is uncertain. This CDR3 region has 14 residues. In germline, CDR1 is SGHTA, CDR2 FQGTGA. V gave up 2 bases and J gave up 1 base, with 8 bases separating them. CDR3 amino acids: CASSLDAANTEAFF. In DNA form, the CDR3 reads TGTGCCAGCAGCTTAGATGCAGCGAACACTGAAGCTTTCTTT.

On this clone: Other nucleotide sequences from this sample produce the same CDR3. The chain employs TRBV18 and TRBJ2-3; 13 bases line up with TRBD2. CDR1 is KGHSH and CDR2 is LQKENI in the germline V gene. The CDR3 is 16 residues long. The V segment lost 3 bases and the J segment 5 bases; nucleotides outside the gene matches: 5. CDR3 nucleotides: TGTGCCAGCTCACCCGGACTAGCGGGAGTGGGAGATACGCAGTATTTT. Its protein is CASSPGLAGVGDTQYF.

The J gene is TRBJ2-7, the V gene TRBV7-9; tentative D call: TRBD2 (6 bases). CDR1 and CDR2 (germline): SEHNR, FQNEAQ (reference sequence). The CDR3 spans 15 residues. The V and J ends lost 0 bases and 2 bases respectively, with 11 bases between them. The CDR3: CASSLASGFTYEQYF. The CDR3 nucleotides read TGTGCCAGCAGCTTAGCTAGCGGCTTCACCTACGAGCAGTACTTC.

This clone has only one observation. CDR3 sequence reads: CASSLGAGGLTNEKLFF. The CDR3 DNA is TGTGCCAGCAGCTTGGGGGCAGGGGGCCTAACTAATGAAAAACTGTTTTTT. The chain carries TRBV5-4 and TRBJ1-4; the match to TRBD1 covers 8 bases. The germline gives CDR1 SGHNT, CDR2 YYREEE (reference sequence). V lost 0 bases and J lost 1; bases outside the gene matches: 5. The CDR3 has 17 amino acids.

V and J are TRBV28 and TRBJ2-3; D ambiguous. Germline CDR1 and CDR2: MDHEN and SYDVKM. Trimming removed 4 bases from V and 0 bases from J, with 8 bases in between. CDR3 length: 14 residues. CDR3 sequence: CASSSQGSTDTQYF. The CDR3 bases are TGTGCCAGCAGTTCCCAAGGGAGCACAGATACGCAGTATTTT. Variable domain in full (rest from reference TRBV28 and TRBJ2-3): DVKVTQSSRYLVKRTGEKVFLECVQDMDHENMFWYRQDPGLGLRLIYFSYDVKMKEKGDIPEGYSVSREKKERFSLILESASTNQTSMYLCASSSQGSTDTQYFGPGTRLTVL.

This chain connects TRBV6-1 to TRBJ2-1; TRBD2 might be the D (5 bases). This CDR3 is 13 amino acids long. Germline V gives CDR1 MNHNS, CDR2 SASEGT. V lost 5 bases and J lost 7, with 12 bases in between. DNA for the CDR3: TGTGCCAGCAGTCCCGGGGTGGTGAATGAGCAGTTCTTC. This codes for CASSPGVVNEQFF.

This chain joins TRBV2 and TRBJ1-3, with TRBD1 as a possible D gene (5 bases). The CDR3 runs to 14 residues. V dropped 6 bases and J dropped 2 bases, with 11 bases sitting between them. The germline gives CDR1 SNHLY, CDR2 FYNNEI. As DNA, the CDR3 is TGTGCCAGCAGCGTACAGGCACCTGGAAACACCATATATTTT. As protein: CASSVQAPGNTIYF. The full variable domain, its missing parts supplied by reference TRBV2 and TRBJ1-3, is EPEVTQTPSHQVTQMGQEVILRCVPISNHLYFYWYRQILGQKVEFLVSFYNNEISEKSEIFDDQFSVERPDGSNFTLKIRSTKLEDSAMYFCASSVQAPGNTIYFGEGSWLTVV.

The rearrangement links TRBV30 to TRBJ1-5; perhaps TRBD1 as D (6 bases). The CDR3 runs 14 residues. From germline, CDR1 is GTSNPN and CDR2 SVGIG (reference sequence). Trimming took 2 bases from V and 2 from J, leaving 10 bases between them. The CDR3: CAWSSGEGNQPQHF. The CDR3 DNA is TGTGCCTGGAGTTCAGGGGAGGGCAATCAGCCCCAGCATTTT.

The chain uses TRBV15 and TRBJ2-2, with TRBD2 identical over 8 bases. The trim removed 3 bases at V and 3 bases at J, leaving 3 bases unmatched. The CDR3 is made up of 15 amino acids. Per germline, CDR1 LNHNV and CDR2 YYDKDF (reference sequence). The CDR3 DNA sequence: TGTGCCACCAGCAGCGGGAGGGCGGACACCGGGGAGCTGTTTTTT. Translation gives CATSSGRADTGELFF.

This chain joins TRBV18 and TRBJ2-7, with D perhaps matching TRBD2 (6 bases). The CDR3 loop spans 15 amino acids. Germline V gene lookup returns CDR1 KGHSH and CDR2 LQKENI. Trimming shortened V by 3 bases and J by 4 bases, and 16 bases separated the two germline ends. CDR3 in DNA: TGTGCCAGCTCACCGGGACGGGAGAAGAGATACGAGCAGTACTTC. Translation gives CASSPGREKRYEQYF.

DNA of the CDR3: TGTGCCAGCAGCTTTCCGGGAGCCTACGAGCAGTACTTC. Protein product: CASSFPGAYEQYF. The V call is TRBV5-4, the J call TRBJ2-7; D is possibly TRBD2 (6 bases). Trimming shortened V by 2 bases and J by 2 bases, and 8 bases separated the two germline ends. Per the germline V gene, CDR1 is SGHNT and CDR2 is YYREEE (reference sequence). CDR3 length: 13 amino acids.

The V and J genes are TRBV29-1 and TRBJ2-2; 7 nucleotides align to TRBD1. Germline V gives CDR1 SQVTM, CDR2 ANQGSEA. J gave up 3 bases and V 6 bases, and 10 bases lay outside the gene matches. The CDR3 covers 15 residues. In DNA, the CDR3 is TGCAGCGTGATAACAGGGGTTACCCACACCGGGGAGCTGTTTTTT. Residues: CSVITGVTHTGELFF.

A note on this clone: The sample holds other DNA sequences that translate to the same CDR3. The chain is built from TRBV7-2 and TRBJ1-1; unclear D gene. This CDR3 spans 14 amino acids. Germline V CDR1 and CDR2: SGHTA, FQGNSA. Trimming removed 1 base at V and 0 bases at J, with 6 bases between. The CDR3 nucleotides are TGTGCCAGCAGCTTAGGCGGAGTGAACACTGAAGCTTTCTTT. Its protein is CASSLGGVNTEAFF. The full variable domain, in which reference TRBV7-2 and TRBJ1-1 provide the parts outside the CDR3, is GAGVSQSPSNKVTEKGKDVELRCDPISGHTALYWYRQSLGQGLEFLIYFQGNSAPDKSGLPSDRFSAERTGGSVSTLTIQRTQQEDSAVYLCASSLGGVNTEAFFGQGTRLTVV.

This chain links TRBV6-1 with TRBJ2-7; D not resolved. There are 11 residues in the CDR3. Germline V gene data show CDR1 as MNHNS and CDR2 as SASEGT. Trimming removed 10 bases from V and 1 base from J, with 8 bases in between. The CDR3 DNA reads as TGTGCCACCCAGTTGTCCTACGAGCAGTACTTC. Translating it yields CATQLSYEQYF.

The chain couples TRBV27 to TRBJ2-7; no clear D gene. The germline V gene encodes CDR1 MNHEY and CDR2 SMNVEV (reference sequence). The CDR3 loop spans 13 amino acids. V lost 3 bases to trimming and J lost 4 bases, with 10 bases between them. CDR3 nucleotides: TGTGCCAGCAGTTTGCTGGATGGATACGAGCAGTACTTC. Translation gives CASSLLDGYEQYF.

Of note for this clone: Other nucleotide sequences from this sample produce the same CDR3. This chain links TRBV9 with TRBJ2-1, with 10 bases fitting TRBD2. Germline V gene sequence: CDR1 SGDLS, CDR2 YYNGEE. CDR3 size: 14 residues. The ends lost 2 bases at V and 7 bases at J; junction bases unmatched: 3. In DNA form, the CDR3 reads TGTGCCAGCAGCGTTGGACTAGCGGCGAATGAGCAGTTCTTC. Its translation: CASSVGLAANEQFF.

The V gene is TRBV30, the J gene TRBJ2-1, with a possible D match to TRBD2 (6 bases). The length of the CDR3 is 16 residues. Trimming pared 0 bases from V and 6 bases from J, leaving 18 bases between. Germline V lookup: CDR1 GTSNPN, CDR2 SVGIG (reference sequence). This CDR3 is CAWSVRGTQRVNEQFF. The DNA for the CDR3 is TGTGCCTGGAGTGTACGTGGGACTCAAAGGGTCAATGAGCAGTTCTTC.

CDR3 region: CASTVNTGELFF. Here the CDR3 DNA reads TGTGCCAGCACAGTGAACACCGGGGAGCTGTTTTTT. This chain joins TRBV25-1 and TRBJ2-2, with D hard to call. Trimming shortened V by 7 bases and J by 1 base, and 4 bases separated the two germline ends. The CDR3 contains 12 residues. Per germline, CDR1 MGHDK and CDR2 SYGVNS.

The gene calls are TRBV15 and TRBJ2-1; D uncertain. Germline V CDR1 and CDR2: LNHNV, YYDKDF (reference sequence). Between the trimmed V and J ends, which lost 5 bases and 4 bases, there was a span of 18 bases. This CDR3 contains 16 residues. The CDR3 DNA reads TGTGCCACCAGCTTACAACCCGAGCAGGTTTACAATGAGCAGTTCTTC. Its translation: CATSLQPEQVYNEQFF.

This clone appeared once. The chain recombines TRBV29-1 with TRBJ2-1, with TRBD2 as a possible D gene (6 bases). Trimming shortened V by 7 bases and J by 11 bases, and 15 bases separated the two germline ends. The CDR3 is made up of 11 amino acids. Germline CDR1 is SQVTM and CDR2 is ANQGSEA. The CDR3 bases are TGCAGCGGGCGTAGCGGATATAAGCAGTTCTTC. This translates into CSGRSGYKQFF.